Presented here are 17 T cell receptor beta chains from one specimen sequenced in a study of T-cell memory formation after mild COVID-19. TCRdb reprocessed the 5' RACE reads via MiXCR and lists one record per CDR3 protein. Of roughly 410,000 distinct CDR3 sequences in the sample, about 24% were seen once. The sequencing input was PBMCs or a T cell subset sorted from them (not recorded which). The receptor source for this set is an adult woman who had mild COVID-19 (a few samples of this study predate the infection). Cell type and time point are not known.

This rearrangement joins TRBV4-1 to TRBJ2-1; D is undetermined. This CDR3 is built from 13 residues. Trimming left V 1 base short and J 9 bases short, with 10 bases between. CDR1 is MGHRA, CDR2 YSYEKL, per germline. The CDR3 DNA sequence: TGCGCCAGCAGCCAAGTAGTTCTCGGTGAGCAGTTCTTC. It yields the protein CASSQVVLGEQFF.

The gene calls are TRBV27 and TRBJ1-2, with 7 bases matching TRBD1. Germline V gene data show CDR1 as MNHEY and CDR2 as SMNVEV (reference sequence). The V gene end was trimmed by 2 bases and the J gene end by 8 bases; junction bases not matched to a gene: 5. This CDR3 has 13 residues. The DNA of the CDR3 is TGTGCCAGCAGTTTAAAGCAGGGGGAGGGCTACACCTTC. Translation: CASSLKQGEGYTF.

V usage is TRBV4-2 and J usage is TRBJ2-1; the D is unclear. The CDR3 totals 16 residues. Trimming cost V 1 base and J 0 bases, with 10 bases left between them. From germline, CDR1 is LGHNA and CDR2 YNFKEQ. CDR3 nucleotides: TGTGCCAGCAGCCAAGGTGGTCGGAGCTCCTACAATGAGCAGTTCTTC. Residues: CASSQGGRSSYNEQFF.

This clonotype has a handful of counts. J is TRBJ2-1 and V is TRBV7-8; D is perhaps TRBD2 (7 bases). The CDR3 contains 14 residues. CDR1 and CDR2 from the germline V gene are SGHVS and FQNEAQ. Deletions cut 6 bases from V and 8 bases from J, with 17 bases between. The CDR3 DNA reads TGTGCCAGCAGGCCCGGGGGGCCGAACGATGAGCAGTTCTTC. Encoded protein: CASRPGGPNDEQFF. The entire variable domain, with the rest obtained from reference TRBV7-8 and TRBJ2-1, is as follows: GAGVSQSPRYKVAKRGQDVALRCDPISGHVSLFWYQQALGQGPEFLTYFQNEAQLDKSGLPSDRFFAERPEGSVSTLKIQRTQQEDSAVYLCASRPGGPNDEQFFGPGTRLTVL.

The chain links TRBV14 to TRBJ2-5; D uncertain. Trimming took 0 bases from V and 5 from J, leaving 10 bases between them. Germline assignment: CDR1 SGHDN and CDR2 FVKESK. The length of the CDR3 is 14 residues. CDR3 nucleotides: TGTGCCAGCAGCCAAGATTGGCCCATCGAGACCCAGTACTTC. Translation: CASSQDWPIETQYF.

The table lists this clonotype with many counts. This chain uses TRBV18 with TRBJ2-7, with D hard to call. V was clipped by 4 bases and J by 2 bases, with 6 bases between them. Germline CDR1 reads KGHSH; CDR2 reads LQKENI. The CDR3 sequence is 12 residues long. The CDR3 here is CASSQQPYEQYF. As DNA, the CDR3 is TGTGCCAGCTCACAGCAACCCTACGAGCAGTACTTC.

The rearrangement uses TRBV9 and TRBJ2-6; no clear D. The CDR3 totals 16 residues. V lost 3 bases, J lost 0 bases, and 10 bases lay in between. In germline, CDR1 is SGDLS, CDR2 YYNGEE. CDR3 region: CASSAPTLSGANVLTF. CDR3 DNA: TGTGCCAGCAGCGCCCCCACCCTCTCTGGGGCCAACGTCCTGACTTTC. The variable domain in full, with the rest retrieved from reference TRBV9 and TRBJ2-6, is DSGVTQTPKHLITATGQRVTLRCSPRSGDLSVYWYQQSLDQGLQFLIQYYNGEERAKGNILERFSAQQFPDLHSELNLSSLELGDSALYFCASSAPTLSGANVLTFGAGSRLTVL.

This clonotype showed up just a few times. The chain employs TRBV7-9 and TRBJ2-7, with D perhaps TRBD2 (6 bases). This CDR3 is built from 14 residues. V lost 6 bases and J 6 bases, leaving 18 bases between the germline ends. From germline, CDR1 is SEHNR and CDR2 FQNEAQ (reference sequence). The CDR3 reads CASSLELLGGEQYF. The DNA of the CDR3 is TGTGCCAGCAGTCTAGAACTGCTCGGGGGCGAGCAGTACTTC.

In this sample, this clonotype turned up a few times. V and J are TRBV15 and TRBJ2-7; tentatively, D is TRBD1 or TRBD2 (5 bases each). V was pared by 3 bases and J by 5 bases, with 17 bases between. Germline CDR1 is LNHNV and CDR2 is YYDKDF (reference sequence). There are 15 residues in the CDR3. The CDR3 nucleotides read TGTGCCACCAGCAGGGAGGTGACAGTTATGAACGAGCAGTACTTC. Translation: CATSREVTVMNEQYF.

This sequence joins TRBV5-1 and TRBJ1-2; D remains ambiguous. CDR1 is SGHRS and CDR2 is YFSETQ in the germline V gene. CDR3 length: 16 residues. V was shortened by 0 bases and J by 6 bases, with 18 bases between the two germline ends. The CDR3 spells CASSLGADFLSDGYTF. In nucleotides, the CDR3 is TGCGCCAGCAGCTTGGGAGCAGATTTTCTTAGTGATGGCTACACCTTC.

This clonotype occurred a few times. The V gene is TRBV5-1, the J gene TRBJ1-5; TRBD1 might be the D (6 bases). The CDR3 totals 14 residues. CDR1 SGHRS and CDR2 YFSETQ come from the germline V gene. Deletions cut 5 bases from V and 5 bases from J, with 14 bases between. The CDR3 nucleotides are TGCGCCAGCAGTAAAGGGGGTGCGGATCAGCCCCAGCATTTT. This codes for CASSKGGADQPQHF.

The chain has TRBV7-2 and TRBJ2-4; D perhaps matches TRBD1 (5 bases). In germline, CDR1 is SGHTA, CDR2 FQGNSA. This CDR3 has 13 amino acids. V was trimmed by 6 bases and J by 0 bases, leaving 6 bases between them. In DNA, the CDR3 is TGTGCCAGCAGGGGGCTAGCCAAAAACATTCAGTACTTC. Translating gives CASRGLAKNIQYF.

The chain combines TRBV18 with TRBJ2-5; no firm D call. Germline-derived CDR1 and CDR2 are KGHSH and LQKENI. Trimming stripped 2 bases from V and 4 bases from J, with 5 bases between. The CDR3 has 12 residues. In DNA, the CDR3 is TGTGCCAGCTCACCATTCGGAGAGACCCAGTACTTC. It is translated as CASSPFGETQYF.

This rearrangement joins TRBV6-1 to TRBJ2-6; TRBD1 agrees at 7 bases. The CDR3 is 15 residues long. J was trimmed by 4 bases and V by 5 bases; bases with no gene match: 5. Germline V gene data show CDR1 as MNHNS and CDR2 as SASEGT. Here the CDR3 DNA reads TGTGCCAGCAGTCGAACAGGGGTAGGGGCCAACGTCCTGACTTTC. Amino acids: CASSRTGVGANVLTF.

This rearrangement joins TRBV21-1 to TRBJ2-7; the table's D call TRBD2 went unverified against the DNA. TRBV21-1 is deemed a pseudogene. CDR3 length equals 19 residues. This chain's CDR3 is CASSKRSTAGLGALYEQYF. The DNA for the CDR3 is TGTGCCAGCAGCAAACGATCGACGGCGGGACTCGGGGCTCTCTACGAGCAGTACTTC.

This clonotype showed up just a few times. This chain connects TRBV4-3 to TRBJ1-3; D is uncertain. Trimming stripped 0 bases from V and 4 bases from J, with 10 bases between. This CDR3 comprises 15 residues. In germline, CDR1 is LGHNA, CDR2 YSLEER. CDR3 amino acids: CASSQDWPAGNTIYF. The CDR3 coding sequence is TGCGCCAGCAGCCAAGATTGGCCAGCCGGAAACACCATATATTTT.

The chain uses TRBV20-1 and TRBJ2-7, with D uncertain. CDR3 length equals 11 residues. The V gene's germline CDR1 is DFQATT and CDR2 SNEGSKA (reference sequence). V lost 3 bases and J lost 3, with 6 bases in between. CDR3 loop: CSASGRYEQYF. In nucleotides, the CDR3 is TGCAGTGCTAGTGGGCGCTACGAGCAGTACTTC.